The 26 T cell receptor beta chains below come from one sample, sequenced in a study of cytomegalovirus exposure and HLA in healthy donors. Amplification used 60 Vbeta primers and 13 Jbeta primers. Method: immunoSEQ multiplex PCR; TCRdb's copy keeps in-frame clones and lacks some. In the table there are about 76,000 clones, approximately 72% of which are singletons. The specimen was PBMCs. Source of these receptors: a woman aged 40 to 49 in good health and CMV-seropositive.

This clone was detected a few times. The genes are TRBV4-3 and TRBJ2-7; weak D call: TRBD1 (5 bases). Per the germline V gene, CDR1 is LGHNA and CDR2 is YSLEER. V was cut by 0 bases and J by 2 bases, with 5 bases left in between. The CDR3 spans 13 residues. In DNA, the CDR3 is TGCGCCAGCAGCCAAGACAGGGCCTACGAGCAGTACTTC. It specifies CASSQDRAYEQYF.

The chain couples TRBV5-1 to TRBJ1-3; D gene uncertain. Trimming took 0 bases from V and 4 from J, leaving 14 bases between them. The CDR3 length is 16 residues. Per the germline V gene, CDR1 is SGHRS and CDR2 is YFSETQ. The chain's CDR3 is CASSLEPAVRGNTIYF. As DNA, the CDR3 is TGCGCCAGCAGCTTGGAGCCGGCGGTCCGAGGAAACACCATATATTTT.

This clone was seen more than once but under ten times. The V and J genes are TRBV28 and TRBJ1-5; 9 nucleotides line up with TRBD1. The ends lost 6 bases at V and 6 bases at J; junction bases unmatched: 3. The germline V gene has CDR1 MDHEN and CDR2 SYDVKM. The CDR3 consists of 13 residues. CDR3 DNA sequence: TGTGCCAGCAGGGGACAGGGAGGTCAGCCCCAGCATTTT. This translates into CASRGQGGQPQHF.

The chain links TRBV7-2 to TRBJ1-4; D call uncertain. The CDR3 extends over 16 amino acids. CDR1 and CDR2 (germline): SGHTA, FQGNSA. V gave up 6 bases and J gave up 0 bases, with 14 bases separating them. The CDR3 DNA reads TGTGCCAGCAGTTTTGCAGGATACACAACTAATGAAAAACTGTTTTTT. This gives the protein CASSFAGYTTNEKLFF.

For the CDR3, the DNA is TGTGCCAGCAGCTTGGTCAGTTATAATTCACCCCTCCACTTT. Its translation is CASSLVSYNSPLHF. V usage is TRBV5-6 and J usage is TRBJ1-6; no clear D. This CDR3 has 14 residues. Germline V gives CDR1 SGHDT, CDR2 YYEEEE. Trimming cost V 0 bases and J 4 bases, with 5 bases left between them.

The V and J genes are TRBV29-1 and TRBJ2-4; a possible D gene is TRBD2 (6 bases). The CDR3 spans 11 residues. Germline values: CDR1 SQVTM, CDR2 ANQGSEA. The V gene lost 4 bases and the J gene lost 8 bases, with 9 bases spanning the gap. CDR3 sequence (DNA): TGCAGCGTTGTGGGGGGAGACATTCAGTACTTC. It encodes CSVVGGDIQYF.

The J gene is TRBJ2-5, the V gene TRBV11-1; D unclear. V lost 5 bases, J lost 5 bases, and 18 bases lay in between. CDR1 SGHAT and CDR2 FQDESV come from the germline V gene (reference sequence). The CDR3 is 15 residues long. CDR3 bases: TGTGCCAGCAGCCATAGTAGAGGCCTCGGGGAGACCCAGTACTTC. It yields the protein CASSHSRGLGETQYF.

This clone has just a few counts. The chain has TRBV6-1 and TRBJ1-1; the D gene is possibly TRBD1 (5 bases). Trimming cost V 6 bases and J 5 bases, with 19 bases left between them. The CDR3 contains 15 residues. Germline CDR1 and CDR2: MNHNS and SASEGT. The CDR3 spells CASSPPGGGATEAFF. CDR3 in DNA: TGTGCCAGCAGCCCTCCGGGGGGTGGGGCGACTGAAGCTTTCTTT.

The genes are TRBV25-1 and TRBJ1-6, with 7 bases identical to TRBD1. The V gene's germline CDR1 is MGHDK and CDR2 SYGVNS. The junction had 1 base not matched to a gene; V was cut back by 5 bases and J by 0 bases. This CDR3 spans 15 amino acids. The CDR3 reads CASSRQGSYNSPLHF. CDR3 in DNA: TGTGCCAGCAGTCGACAGGGCTCCTATAATTCACCCCTCCACTTT. Together with reference TRBV25-1 and TRBJ1-6, the CDR3 gives the full variable domain: EADIYQTPRYLVIGTGKKITLECSQTMGHDKMYWYQQDPGMELHLIHYSYGVNSTEKGDLSSESTVSRIRTEHFPLTLESARPSHTSQYLCASSRQGSYNSPLHFGNGTRLTVT.

The sample holds many counts of this clone. This chain links TRBV7-9 with TRBJ2-7; 10 nucleotides match TRBD2. The germline gives CDR1 SEHNR, CDR2 FQNEAQ (reference sequence). V shed 5 bases, J shed 5 bases, and the junction held 12 bases outside the gene matches. The CDR3 covers 16 residues. The CDR3 loop is CASSQDPQRGGDEQYF. In nucleotides, the CDR3 is TGTGCCAGCAGCCAAGATCCCCAGCGGGGGGGCGACGAGCAGTACTTC.

The rearrangement joins TRBV5-1 to TRBJ1-1; D gene uncertain. CDR1 and CDR2 from the germline V gene are SGHRS and YFSETQ. This CDR3 contains 13 residues. V was trimmed by 0 bases and J by 6 bases, leaving 9 bases between them. The CDR3 DNA is TGCGCCAGCAGCTTGGAACAGATCGCTGAAGCTTTCTTT. Its translation is CASSLEQIAEAFF. The variable domain in full, completed from reference TRBV5-1 and TRBJ1-1, reads KAGVTQTPRYLIKTRGQQVTLSCSPISGHRSVSWYQQTPGQGLQFLFEYFSETQRNKGNFPGRFSGRQFSNSRSEMNVSTLELGDSALYLCASSLEQIAEAFFGQGTRLTVV.

In this sample, this clone turned up once. Relative to the germline gene, one junction end is altered; a read error may explain this. The chain carries TRBV9 and TRBJ2-1, with a tentative D call TRBD2 (6 bases). Germline V gives CDR1 SGDLS, CDR2 YYNGEE. The length of the CDR3 is 20 residues. The CDR3 DNA sequence: TGTGCCAGCAGTGTAGACTCGGGCGGGATCCTCCTGAGCTCCTACAATGAGCAGTTCTTC. It yields the protein CASSVDSGGILLSSYNEQFF.

The chain combines TRBV27 with TRBJ2-6, with D possibly matching TRBD1 (7 bases). This CDR3 region has 16 residues. Germline V gene data show CDR1 as MNHEY and CDR2 as SMNVEV (reference sequence). The CDR3 sequence is CATVGRGEGGANVLTF. CDR3 coding DNA: TGTGCGACGGTGGGCAGGGGGGAAGGTGGGGCCAACGTCCTGACTTTC.

V usage is TRBV5-1 and J usage is TRBJ1-4; D unresolved. Trimming stripped 1 base from V and 3 bases from J, with 7 bases between. The CDR3 length is 14 residues. Germline values: CDR1 SGHRS, CDR2 YFSETQ. CDR3 nucleotide sequence: TGCGCCAGCAGCTTGAGTAGTGCTAATGAAAAACTGTTTTTT. This translates into CASSLSSANEKLFF.

The chain uses TRBV5-4 and TRBJ2-5; D might be TRBD2 (5 bases). Per the germline V gene, CDR1 is SGHNT and CDR2 is YYREEE (reference sequence). This CDR3 spans 14 amino acids. The V end lost 4 bases, the J end lost 4 bases, and 14 bases lay between the germline ends. CDR3 region: CASSPWLGGETQYF. The CDR3 coding sequence is TGTGCCAGCAGCCCTTGGCTAGGAGGAGAGACCCAGTACTTC.

To note about this clone: The junction departs from the called germline gene at one end, perhaps through a read error. The V and J genes are TRBV11-1 and TRBJ1-6; the D gene is possibly TRBD1 (6 bases). The CDR3 is 15 amino acids. From germline, CDR1 is SGHAT and CDR2 FQDESV (reference sequence). The CDR3 DNA reads as TGTGCCAGCACCTTACAGGGATTCAATAATTCACCCCTCCACTTT. This translates into CASTLQGFNNSPLHF.

V gene TRBV6-6 combines with J gene TRBJ1-4; 8 bases match TRBD1. CDR3 length: 12 residues. V gave up 6 bases and J gave up 12 bases; unmatched junction bases: 6. Germline assignment: CDR1 MNHNY and CDR2 SVGAGI (reference sequence). The CDR3 sequence: CASSRTGPELFF. Written as DNA, the CDR3 is TGTGCCAGCAGCAGGACAGGGCCGGAACTGTTTTTT.

This clone was seen only once. V is TRBV27 and J is TRBJ2-3, with 8 nucleotides matching TRBD2. CDR1 MNHEY and CDR2 SMNVEV come from the germline V gene (reference sequence). The CDR3 is 16 residues long. V was pared by 6 bases and J by 4 bases, with 12 bases of the junction left unmatched. The CDR3 DNA reads as TGTGCCAGCAGCTGGAGTAGCGGGGCCTCCGCAGATACGCAGTATTTT. Amino acid sequence: CASSWSSGASADTQYF.

V gene TRBV2 combines with J gene TRBJ1-5, with D perhaps TRBD1 (5 bases). This CDR3 spans 17 amino acids. Germline V gene lookup returns CDR1 SNHLY and CDR2 FYNNEI. Deletions cut 1 base from V and 0 bases from J, with 13 bases between. Here the CDR3 DNA reads TGTGCCAGCAGTGAAGAGACAGCTTTATATAGCAATCAGCCCCAGCATTTT. Protein product: CASSEETALYSNQPQHF.

The V call is TRBV18, the J call TRBJ2-7; 8 nucleotides match TRBD1. CDR1 and CDR2 from the germline V gene are KGHSH and LQKENI. With V trimmed by 3 bases and J by 0 bases, 1 base remained unmatched. This CDR3 spans 14 amino acids. The CDR3 DNA reads TGTGCCAGCTCACCCGGGACAGGCTCCTACGAGCAGTACTTC. Amino acid sequence: CASSPGTGSYEQYF.

There are a few counts of this clone. J is TRBJ2-3 and V is TRBV12-2; TRBD2, the table's D call, was not compared with the DNA. TRBV12-2 is noted as a pseudogene. This CDR3 is 11 amino acids long. Here the CDR3 reads CASHRGGAQYF. The CDR3 DNA follows: TGTGCAAGTCACCGGGGGGGGGCGCAGTATTTT.

The chain links TRBV5-1 to TRBJ2-6, with D unclear. This CDR3 is 14 amino acids long. Germline CDR1 and CDR2: SGHRS and YFSETQ. Trimming removed 0 bases at V and 3 bases at J, with 4 bases between. In DNA, the CDR3 is TGCGCCAGCAGCTTGGGAGGTGGGGCCAACGTCCTGACTTTC. Amino acid sequence: CASSLGGGANVLTF.

The rearrangement joins TRBV21-1 to TRBJ2-2; the table calls TRBD1, which could not be checked here. TRBV21-1 is designated a pseudogene. The CDR3 loop spans 13 amino acids. CDR3 DNA sequence: TGTGCCAGCCAGAGGAGGGGGCGAGGGGAGCTGTTTTTT. This encodes CASQRRGRGELFF.

The CDR3 sequence: CASSLRDYPGTDTQYF. CDR3 sequence (DNA): TGTGCCAGCAGCTTGCGGGACTATCCGGGCACAGATACGCAGTATTTT. The chain joins TRBV5-4 to TRBJ2-3, with TRBD2 matching 7 bases. J gave up 1 base and V 1 base, and 6 bases lay outside the gene matches. The CDR3 is 16 residues long. Germline V gene sequence: CDR1 SGHNT, CDR2 YYREEE (reference sequence). Complete variable domain (other parts from reference TRBV5-4 and TRBJ2-3): ETGVTQSPTHLIKTRGQQVTLRCSSQSGHNTVSWYQQALGQGPQFIFQYYREEENGRGNFPPRFSGLQFPNYSSELNVNALELDDSALYLCASSLRDYPGTDTQYFGPGTRLTVL.

The genes are TRBV9 and TRBJ2-1; maybe TRBD2 (7 bases). V was clipped by 0 bases and J by 9 bases, with 16 bases between them. From germline, CDR1 is SGDLS and CDR2 YYNGEE. This CDR3 has 15 amino acids. This chain's CDR3 is CASSVEGGGLSEQFF. Written as DNA, the CDR3 is TGTGCCAGCAGCGTAGAAGGGGGGGGGCTTAGTGAGCAGTTCTTC.

The gene calls are TRBV2 and TRBJ2-4, with 13 bases matching TRBD2. V was pared by 3 bases and J by 0 bases, with 5 bases of the junction left unmatched. This CDR3 contains 18 residues. Per germline, CDR1 SNHLY and CDR2 FYNNEI. The CDR3 DNA reads TGTGCCAGCAGTGAGGGACTAGCGGGGTCGCTAGCCAAAAACATTCAGTACTTC. Its translation: CASSEGLAGSLAKNIQYF.